This T cell receptor (beta chain) was identified in a study of metastatic and nonmetastatic thyroid tumors. At the level of the study: Thyroid patients, malignant and benign, had repertoires compared across blood and tumor or nodule tissue.

In the original analysis: CDR3 was compared across clinicopathological groups, and the resulting differences were used to build a distant-metastasis classifier for papillary thyroid cancer. With MiXCR, TCRdb called clones anew from the PCR reads. Here the V and J calls rest on TCRdb's processing, not on the authors' analysis. The table has over 6,500 clones, under 35% seen once. Germline CDR1 LGHDT, CDR2 YNNKEL (reference sequence). The CDR3 is made up of 15 amino acids. Trimming removed 8 bases at V and 2 bases at J, with 19 bases between. The table lists this clone with many counts. What it recognizes is unknown. The entire patient cohort was treatment-naive prior to thyroid surgery. Study-wide results and caveats: Reportedly, malignant thyroid tumors had significantly higher TCR beta diversity than benign nodules, in blood and tumor.

The source of this sequence is a male donor with papillary thyroid cancer or a benign thyroid nodule (not recorded which). Some clones in this sample may be carry-over from other donors' samples. Sequencing was performed on adjacent normal tissue. The chain employs TRBV3-1 and TRBJ2-7; possibly TRBD1 or TRBD2 for D (5 bases each). The CDR3 DNA sequence: TGTGCCAGCTCCTGCCCGAGGGGTTCCCCCTACGAGCAGTACTTC. Translation: CASSCPRGSPYEQYF.